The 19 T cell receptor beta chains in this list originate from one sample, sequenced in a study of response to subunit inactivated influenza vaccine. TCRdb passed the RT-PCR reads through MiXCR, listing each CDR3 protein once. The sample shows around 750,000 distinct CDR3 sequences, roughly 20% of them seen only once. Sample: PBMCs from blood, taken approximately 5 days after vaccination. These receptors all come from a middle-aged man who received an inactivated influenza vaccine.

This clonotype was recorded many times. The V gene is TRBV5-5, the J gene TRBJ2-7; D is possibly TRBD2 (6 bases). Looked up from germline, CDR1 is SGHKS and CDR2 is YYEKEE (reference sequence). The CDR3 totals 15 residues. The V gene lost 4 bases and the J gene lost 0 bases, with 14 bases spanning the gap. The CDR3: CASSLVGGRSYEQYF. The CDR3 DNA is TGTGCCAGCAGCCTGGTCGGGGGACGCTCCTACGAGCAGTACTTC.

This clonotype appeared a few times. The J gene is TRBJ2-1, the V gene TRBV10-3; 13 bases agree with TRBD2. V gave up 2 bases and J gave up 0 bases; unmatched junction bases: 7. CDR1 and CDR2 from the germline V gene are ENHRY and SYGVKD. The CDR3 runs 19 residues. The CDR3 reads CAISEALAGGSNSYNEQFF. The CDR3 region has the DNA TGTGCCATCAGTGAGGCACTAGCGGGGGGGTCGAACTCCTACAATGAGCAGTTCTTC.

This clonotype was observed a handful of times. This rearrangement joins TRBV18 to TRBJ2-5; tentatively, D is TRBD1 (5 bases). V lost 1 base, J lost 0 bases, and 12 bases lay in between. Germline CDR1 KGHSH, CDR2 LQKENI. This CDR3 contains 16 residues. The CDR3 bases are TGTGCCAGCTCACCACAGGGGCCGATGTACCAAGAGACCCAGTACTTC. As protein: CASSPQGPMYQETQYF.

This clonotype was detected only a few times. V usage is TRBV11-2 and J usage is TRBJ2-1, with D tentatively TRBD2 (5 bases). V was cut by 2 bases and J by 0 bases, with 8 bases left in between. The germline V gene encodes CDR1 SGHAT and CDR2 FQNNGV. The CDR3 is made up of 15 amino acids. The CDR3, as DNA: TGTGCCAGCAGCTTACGAGCGGACTCCTACAATGAGCAGTTCTTC. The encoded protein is CASSLRADSYNEQFF. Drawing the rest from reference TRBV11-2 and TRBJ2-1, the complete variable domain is EAGVAQSPRYKIIEKRQSVAFWCNPISGHATLYWYQQILGQGPKLLIQFQNNGVVDDSQLPKDRFSAERLKGVDSTLKIQPAKLEDSAVYLCASSLRADSYNEQFFGPGTRLTVL.

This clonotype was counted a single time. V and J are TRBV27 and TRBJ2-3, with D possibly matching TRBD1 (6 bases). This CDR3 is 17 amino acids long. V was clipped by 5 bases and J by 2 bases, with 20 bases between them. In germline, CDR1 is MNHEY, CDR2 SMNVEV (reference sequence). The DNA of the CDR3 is TGTGCCAGCAGTGCCGGGACACGGTTTCCCAACACAGATACGCAGTATTTT. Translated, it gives CASSAGTRFPNTDTQYF.

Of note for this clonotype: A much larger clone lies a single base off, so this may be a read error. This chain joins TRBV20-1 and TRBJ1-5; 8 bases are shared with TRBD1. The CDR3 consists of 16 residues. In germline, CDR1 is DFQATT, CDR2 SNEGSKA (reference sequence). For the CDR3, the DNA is TGCTGTGCTCTAGAGACAGGGGTATTCGGCAATCAGCCCCAGCATTTT. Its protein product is CCALETGVFGNQPQHF.

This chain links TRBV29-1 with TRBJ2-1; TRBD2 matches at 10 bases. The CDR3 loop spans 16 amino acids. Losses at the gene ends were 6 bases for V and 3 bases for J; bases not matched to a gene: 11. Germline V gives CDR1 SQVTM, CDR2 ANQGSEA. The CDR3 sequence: CSVQGGTSGNYNEQFF. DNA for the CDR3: TGCAGCGTCCAAGGGGGTACTAGCGGGAACTACAATGAGCAGTTCTTC.

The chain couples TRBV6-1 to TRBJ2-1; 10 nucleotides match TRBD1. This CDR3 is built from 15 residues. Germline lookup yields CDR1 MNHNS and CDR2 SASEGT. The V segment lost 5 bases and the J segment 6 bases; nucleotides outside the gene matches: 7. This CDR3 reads CASSPGTGDTNEQFF. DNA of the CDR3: TGTGCCAGCAGTCCGGGGACAGGGGACACCAATGAGCAGTTCTTC.

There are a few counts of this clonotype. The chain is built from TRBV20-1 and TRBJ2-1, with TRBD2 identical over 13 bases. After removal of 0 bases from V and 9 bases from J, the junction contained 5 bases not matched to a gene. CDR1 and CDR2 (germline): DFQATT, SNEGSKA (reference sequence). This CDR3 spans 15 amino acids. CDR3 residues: CSAREWTSGSSEQFF. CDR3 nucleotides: TGCAGTGCTAGAGAGTGGACTAGCGGGAGTAGTGAGCAGTTCTTC.

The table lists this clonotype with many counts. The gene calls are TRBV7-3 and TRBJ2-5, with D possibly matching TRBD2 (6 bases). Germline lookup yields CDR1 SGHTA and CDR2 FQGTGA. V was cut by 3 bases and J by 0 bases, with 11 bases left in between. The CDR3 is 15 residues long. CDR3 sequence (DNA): TGTGCCAGCAGCTTGACCGGGACTTACCAAGAGACCCAGTACTTC. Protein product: CASSLTGTYQETQYF.

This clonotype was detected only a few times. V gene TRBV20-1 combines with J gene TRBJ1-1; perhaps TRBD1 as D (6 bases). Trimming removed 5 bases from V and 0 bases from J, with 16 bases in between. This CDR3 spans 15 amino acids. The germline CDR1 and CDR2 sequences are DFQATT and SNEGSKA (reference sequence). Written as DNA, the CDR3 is TGCAGTGCTGGGACACCCGAGATGATGAACACTGAAGCTTTCTTT. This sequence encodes CSAGTPEMMNTEAFF.

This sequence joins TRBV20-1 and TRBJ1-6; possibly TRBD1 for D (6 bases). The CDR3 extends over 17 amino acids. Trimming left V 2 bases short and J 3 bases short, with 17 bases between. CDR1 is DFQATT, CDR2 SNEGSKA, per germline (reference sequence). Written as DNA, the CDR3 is TGCAGTGCTAGATCCCCCGGGGGCTTCGTCTATAATTCACCCCTCCACTTT. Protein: CSARSPGGFVYNSPLHF.

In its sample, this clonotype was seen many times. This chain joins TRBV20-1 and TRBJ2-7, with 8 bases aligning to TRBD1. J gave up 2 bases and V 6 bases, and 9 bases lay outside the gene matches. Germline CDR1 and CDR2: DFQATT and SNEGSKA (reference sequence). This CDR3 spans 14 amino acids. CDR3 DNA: TGCAGTGCCCAAGGACAGGGAAACACCTACGAGCAGTACTTC. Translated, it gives CSAQGQGNTYEQYF.

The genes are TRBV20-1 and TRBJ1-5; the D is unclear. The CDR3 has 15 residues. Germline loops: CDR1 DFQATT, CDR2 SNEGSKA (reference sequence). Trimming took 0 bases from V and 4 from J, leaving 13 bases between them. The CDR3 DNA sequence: TGCAGTGCTAGAGAACGTAGTAGGGTAAATCAGCCCCAGCATTTT. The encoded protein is CSARERSRVNQPQHF.

The CDR3 nucleotides are TGTGCCAGCAGTATCGGACAGCCGGGGGAGACCCAGTACTTC. It encodes CASSIGQPGETQYF. The V and J genes are TRBV25-1 and TRBJ2-5; D possibly corresponds to TRBD1 (6 bases). The germline gives CDR1 MGHDK, CDR2 SYGVNS. The CDR3 loop spans 14 amino acids. Trimming took 5 bases from V and 5 from J, leaving 15 bases between them.

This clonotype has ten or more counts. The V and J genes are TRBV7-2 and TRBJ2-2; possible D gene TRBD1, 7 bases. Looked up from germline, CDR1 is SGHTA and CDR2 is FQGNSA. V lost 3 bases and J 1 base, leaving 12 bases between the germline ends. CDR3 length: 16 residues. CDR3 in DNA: TGTGCCAGCAGCTTTCAGGGGGGTCGGAACACCGGGGAGCTGTTTTTT. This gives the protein CASSFQGGRNTGELFF. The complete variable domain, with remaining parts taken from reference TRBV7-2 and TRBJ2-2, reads GAGVSQSPSNKVTEKGKDVELRCDPISGHTALYWYRQSLGQGLEFLIYFQGNSAPDKSGLPSDRFSAERTGGSVSTLTIQRTQQEDSAVYLCASSFQGGRNTGELFFGEGSRLTVL.

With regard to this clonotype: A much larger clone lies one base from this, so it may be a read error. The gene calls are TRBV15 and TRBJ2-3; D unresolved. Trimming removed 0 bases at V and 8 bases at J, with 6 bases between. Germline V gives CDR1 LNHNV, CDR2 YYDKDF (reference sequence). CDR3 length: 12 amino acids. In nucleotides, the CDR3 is TGTGCCACCAGCAGAGATCGGGCTACGCAGTATTTT. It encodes CATSRDRATQYF.

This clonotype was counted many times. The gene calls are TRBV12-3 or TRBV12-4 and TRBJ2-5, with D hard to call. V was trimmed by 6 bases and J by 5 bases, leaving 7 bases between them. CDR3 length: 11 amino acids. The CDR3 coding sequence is TGTGCCAGCAGCTTCTCTGAGACCCAGTACTTC. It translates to CASSFSETQYF.

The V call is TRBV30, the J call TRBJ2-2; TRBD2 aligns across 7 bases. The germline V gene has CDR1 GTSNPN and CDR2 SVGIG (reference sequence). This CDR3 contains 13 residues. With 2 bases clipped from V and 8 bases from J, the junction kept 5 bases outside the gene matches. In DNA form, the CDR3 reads TGTGCCTGGAGTCGGACTAGTGGAGGGGAGCTGTTTTTT. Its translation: CAWSRTSGGELFF.